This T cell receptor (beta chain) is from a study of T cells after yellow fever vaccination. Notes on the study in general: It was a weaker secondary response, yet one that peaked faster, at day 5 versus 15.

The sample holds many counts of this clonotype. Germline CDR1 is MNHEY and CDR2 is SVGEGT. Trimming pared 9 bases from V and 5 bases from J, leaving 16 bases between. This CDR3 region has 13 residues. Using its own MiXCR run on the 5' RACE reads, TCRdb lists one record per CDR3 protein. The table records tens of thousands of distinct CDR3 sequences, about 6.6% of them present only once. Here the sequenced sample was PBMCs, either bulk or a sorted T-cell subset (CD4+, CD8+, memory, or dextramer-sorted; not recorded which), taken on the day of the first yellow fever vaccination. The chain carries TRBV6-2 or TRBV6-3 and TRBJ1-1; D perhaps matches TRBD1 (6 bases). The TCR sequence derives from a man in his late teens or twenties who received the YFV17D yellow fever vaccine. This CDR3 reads CASWDTDGTEAFF. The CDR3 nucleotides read TGTGCCAGTTGGGACACAGACGGGACTGAAGCTTTCTTT.